Listed below are T cell receptor beta chains from one sample, sequenced in a study of T-cell memory formation after mild COVID-19. TCRdb reprocessed the 5' RACE reads via MiXCR and lists one record per CDR3 protein. The table has 250,000 or so distinct CDR3 sequences, approximately 9% seen once; the top ten hold 20% to 25%. Sequencing used PBMCs or a T cell subset sorted from them (not recorded which). The receptors derive from a man aged 18 to 30 who had mild COVID-19 (a few samples of this study predate the infection). Cell type and time point are not known. The CDR3 runs from the conserved cysteine through the conserved F or W. The order of the fields is D gene, J gene, V gene, clone size, CDR3 protein, CDR3 DNA. The D gene is left open where the match is weak. Size values are once, few and many counts, or a class for expanded clones, and some rows have none.

-,TRBJ1-2,TRBV6-5,-,CASSYSIANYGYTF,TGTGCCAGCAGTTACTCGATAGCGAACTATGGCTACACCTTC
TRBD1,TRBJ1-4,TRBV12-3/TRBV12-4,-,CASTPDRARNTGKLFF,TGTGCCAGCACCCCCGACAGGGCACGCAATACAGGAAAACTGTTTTTT
-,TRBJ1-5,TRBV10-3,few,CAISRQEDQPQHF,TGTGCCATCAGCCGACAGGAGGATCAGCCCCAGCATTTT
-,TRBJ2-5,TRBV7-2,few,CASSLVGQETQYF,TGTGCCAGCAGCTTAGTAGGCCAAGAGACCCAGTACTTC
TRBD1,TRBJ1-2,TRBV6-1,few,CASSTRDRVGYTF,TGTGCCAGCAGTACCCGGGACAGGGTTGGCTACACCTTC
-,TRBJ1-1,TRBV5-4,-,CAIGRGTFF,TGTGCCATCGGACGGGGAACTTTCTTT
-,TRBJ2-1,TRBV7-9,-,CASSSFVGGPEQFF,TGTGCCAGCAGCTCCTTCGTGGGGGGTCCTGAGCAGTTCTTC
-,TRBJ2-2,TRBV4-3,-,CARARGGSGELFF,TGCGCCAGGGCTCGGGGTGGGTCCGGGGAGCTGTTTTTT
-,TRBJ1-1,TRBV5-1,many,CASSLGGDTEAFF,TGCGCCAGCAGCTTGGGAGGGGACACTGAAGCTTTCTTT
TRBD1,TRBJ2-1,TRBV12-3/TRBV12-4,many,CASSLAWTGYNEQFF,TGTGCCAGCAGTTTAGCGTGGACAGGGTACAATGAGCAGTTCTTC
TRBD1,TRBJ1-2,TRBV5-1,few,CASSLGTGDYGYTF,TGCGCCAGCAGCTTGGGGACAGGTGACTATGGCTACACCTTC
-,TRBJ2-1,TRBV10-3,many,CAISRQEFQEQFF,TGTGCCATCAGTCGACAGGAATTCCAAGAGCAGTTCTTC
TRBD1,TRBJ2-3,TRBV24-1,few,CATSGGQGAGDTQYF,TGTGCCACCAGTGGAGGGCAGGGGGCCGGAGATACGCAGTATTTT
-,TRBJ2-7,TRBV7-3,-,CASSLVKISRAYEQYF,TGTGCCAGCAGCTTGGTTAAAATAAGTCGTGCCTACGAGCAGTACTTC
-,TRBJ2-1,TRBV12-3/TRBV12-4,many,CASSFRRGNEQFF,TGTGCCAGCAGTTTTCGTAGGGGCAATGAGCAGTTCTTC
-,TRBJ2-1,TRBV11-3,few,CASSLSENNEQFF,TGTGCCAGCAGCTTATCAGAAAACAATGAGCAGTTCTTC
-,TRBJ1-1,TRBV6-2/TRBV6-3,few,CASSHRVGGTEAFF,TGTGCCAGCAGTCACAGGGTCGGGGGCACTGAAGCTTTCTTT
-,TRBJ1-5,TRBV7-2,few,CASSLSRHQPQHF,TGTGCCAGCAGCCTAAGCCGGCATCAGCCCCAGCATTTT
-,TRBJ1-2,TRBV6-2/TRBV6-3,-,CASRPTGNYGYTF,TGTGCCAGCAGACCTACAGGGAACTATGGCTACACCTTC
-,TRBJ2-5,TRBV12-3/TRBV12-4,-,CASSLGSGGTQYF,TGTGCCAGCAGTTTGGGATCCGGGGGGACCCAGTACTTC
-,TRBJ2-5,TRBV5-1,few,CASSFLQTQYF,TGCGCCAGCAGCTTCCTCCAGACCCAGTACTTC
TRBD2,TRBJ2-7,TRBV11-2,few,CASSPGRMGAYEQYF,TGTGCCAGCAGCCCCGGGAGGATGGGGGCCTACGAGCAGTACTTC
TRBD2,TRBJ2-5,TRBV7-6,many,CASSSVGGKETQYF,TGTGCCAGCAGCTCCGTGGGGGGGAAGGAGACCCAGTACTTC